This TCR beta chain was recorded in a study of shared clonotypes between healthy human individuals. For the study at large: The people who gave samples were two women and a few men aged 18 to 49.

Each subset's genomic DNA was shared equally among a number of immunoSEQ plates. Using about 0.2 ug DNA, around 30,000 T cell genomes, the sorted-subset replicate PCRs were run. TCRdb keeps only in-frame clones here, not all; method: immunoSEQ multiplex PCR. The table lists about 670,000 clones, about three quarters of them singletons, with 1.8% in the top ten. On this clone itself: The sample has other DNA sequences that encode this CDR3 too.

The V segment lost 4 bases and the J segment 4 bases; nucleotides outside the gene matches: 6. The CDR3 covers 15 residues. CDR1 is SGHRS, CDR2 YFSETQ, per germline. The chain couples TRBV5-1 to TRBJ2-1; 9 nucleotides agree with TRBD2. The sample comprised memory CD4+ T cells sorted from blood. Subset noted: CD45RA-negative fraction. This clonotype was obtained from a woman between 25 and 40 years old in good health. CDR3 loop: CASSLSSGDYNEQFF. DNA for the CDR3: TGCGCCAGCAGCCTCTCTAGCGGGGATTACAATGAGCAGTTCTTC. The full variable domain, completed using reference TRBV5-1 and TRBJ2-1, is KAGVTQTPRYLIKTRGQQVTLSCSPISGHRSVSWYQQTPGQGLQFLFEYFSETQRNKGNFPGRFSGRQFSNSRSEMNVSTLELGDSALYLCASSLSSGDYNEQFFGPGTRLTVL.